These T cell receptor beta chains were read from a single sample in a study of cytomegalovirus exposure and HLA in healthy donors. Assay used: immunoSEQ multiplex PCR; TCRdb lists only in-frame clones, some missing. Of 70,000 to 95,000 clones in the sample, roughly 93% were seen once. The sequencing input was PBMCs. The receptors come from a young woman in good health and CMV-seronegative. Each CDR3 is given with its conserved first and last residue. A D gene is named only where the DNA matches it firmly. Some rows have no size entry. The others give once, few or many, or a class for an expanded clone.

CDR3aa: CAIRPGDRGYGYTF
CDR3nt: TGTGCCATCAGGCCGGGGGACAGGGGCTATGGCTACACCTTC
j_gene: TRBJ1-2
abundance: .
len: 14
v_gene: TRBV10-3
d_gene: TRBD1

CDR3aa: CASSGSTEAFF
CDR3nt: TGTGCCAGCAGTGGCTCAACTGAAGCTTTCTTT
j_gene: TRBJ1-1
abundance: once
len: 11
v_gene: TRBV27
d_gene: .

CDR3aa: CASSQQTGDLTGELFF
CDR3nt: TGTGCCAGCAGCCAACAGACAGGGGACCTCACCGGGGAGCTGTTTTTT
j_gene: TRBJ2-2
abundance: .
len: 16
v_gene: TRBV7-2
d_gene: TRBD1

CDR3aa: CASSLTQGGAYTF
CDR3nt: TGTGCCAGCAGCCTCACCCAAGGGGGGGCCTACACCTTC
j_gene: TRBJ1-2
abundance: .
len: 13
v_gene: TRBV11-2
d_gene: .

CDR3aa: CASSDLRTSGGAYEQFF
CDR3nt: TGTGCCAGCAGCGACCTCAGGACTAGCGGGGGGGCTTATGAGCAGTTCTTC
j_gene: TRBJ2-1
abundance: once
len: 17
v_gene: TRBV5-6
d_gene: TRBD2

CDR3aa: CASSRGTSGYYEQYF
CDR3nt: TGTGCCAGCAGCAGAGGGACTAGCGGATACTACGAGCAGTACTTC
j_gene: TRBJ2-7
abundance: .
len: 15
v_gene: TRBV11-2
d_gene: TRBD2

CDR3aa: CASSQEPAGGNTGELFF
CDR3nt: TGCGCCAGCAGCCAAGAACCAGCGGGTGGAAACACCGGGGAGCTGTTTTTT
j_gene: TRBJ2-2
abundance: .
len: 17
v_gene: TRBV4-3
d_gene: .

CDR3aa: CASSTSKTGGNEAFF
CDR3nt: TGTGCCAGTAGTACATCAAAAACAGGGGGCAACGAAGCTTTCTTT
j_gene: TRBJ1-1
abundance: .
len: 15
v_gene: TRBV19
d_gene: TRBD1

CDR3aa: CASSLHREPYEQYF
CDR3nt: TGTGCCAGCAGCTTACACAGGGAACCCTACGAGCAGTACTTC
j_gene: TRBJ2-7
abundance: .
len: 14
v_gene: TRBV7-9
d_gene: .

CDR3aa: CASSLPGANEQFF
CDR3nt: TGCGCCAGCAGCTTGCCAGGGGCAAATGAGCAGTTCTTC
j_gene: TRBJ2-1
abundance: .
len: 13
v_gene: TRBV5-1
d_gene: .

CDR3aa: CASSSPPKRALQETQYF
CDR3nt: TGTGCCAGCAGTTCTCCTCCCAAGCGGGCCTTACAAGAGACCCAGTACTTC
j_gene: TRBJ2-5
abundance: .
len: 17
v_gene: TRBV7-3
d_gene: .